One and the same sample provided the 15 T cell receptor beta chains below, sequenced in a study of OX40 agonist ivuxolimab in advanced cancers. Generated by immunoSEQ multiplex PCR, the TCRdb table keeps only in-frame clones and is missing some. The sample lists roughly 90,000 clones, 75% to 90% occurring once. Sequenced material: CD4+ or CD8+ T cells sorted from blood, taken in a trial of the OX40 agonist ivuxolimab. Receptor source: an adult with an advanced solid tumor such as melanoma, head and neck, liver or kidney cancer.

The chain employs TRBV6-6 and TRBJ2-1; D could derive from TRBD1 or TRBD2 (5 bases each). Trimming stripped 5 bases from V and 9 bases from J, with 17 bases between. In germline, CDR1 is MNHNY, CDR2 SVGAGI (reference sequence). The CDR3 totals 14 residues. In nucleotides, the CDR3 is TGTGCCAGCAGTCCTTTTGACAGCGGCAGTGAGCAGTTCTTC. Its translation is CASSPFDSGSEQFF.

The V gene is TRBV7-2, the J gene TRBJ2-3, with TRBD2 matching over 10 bases. Germline V gives CDR1 SGHTA, CDR2 FQGNSA. The V and J ends lost 2 bases and 7 bases, in that order; junction bases with no gene match: 15. The CDR3 totals 18 residues. The CDR3 bases are TGTGCCAGCAGCTTATTCCGGAGCGGGAGGGCGGGAACAAATACGCAGTATTTT. Protein: CASSLFRSGRAGTNTQYF.

The chain couples TRBV4-1 to TRBJ1-1; 11 positions match TRBD1. From germline, CDR1 is MGHRA and CDR2 YSYEKL. The CDR3 consists of 18 residues. V shed 0 bases, J shed 1 base, and the junction held 7 bases outside the gene matches. The CDR3 DNA reads as TGCGCCAGCAGCCAAGATCCGCGGGACAGGGGGTGGAACACTGAAGCTTTCTTT. Translated: CASSQDPRDRGWNTEAFF.

The CDR3 loop reads CASMRTGTHEQYV. DNA for the CDR3: TGTGCCAGCATGCGTACGGGGACCCACGAGCAGTACGTC. The chain joins TRBV6-6 to TRBJ2-7; D may be TRBD1 or TRBD2 (5 bases each). The V end lost 7 bases, the J end lost 5 bases, and 15 bases lay between the germline ends. Germline lookup yields CDR1 MNHNY and CDR2 SVGAGI (reference sequence). This CDR3 spans 13 amino acids.

The J gene is TRBJ2-3, the V gene TRBV7-3, with 9 bases identical to TRBD2. In germline, CDR1 is SGHTA, CDR2 FQGTGA. CDR3 length equals 18 residues. J lost 2 bases, V lost 1 base, and 10 bases had no gene match. The CDR3 loop is CASSLNFHLAGNTDTQYF. In DNA, the CDR3 is TGTGCCAGCAGCTTAAATTTTCACCTAGCGGGGAACACAGATACGCAGTATTTT.

The gene calls are TRBV28 and TRBJ2-1, with 7 bases that match TRBD1. This CDR3 has 13 amino acids. With 10 bases clipped from V and 3 bases from J, the junction kept 6 bases outside the gene matches. Germline CDR1 is MDHEN and CDR2 is SYDVKM. The CDR3 DNA is TGTGCCACGTGGGACAGAAACTACAATGAGCAGTTCTTC. It specifies CATWDRNYNEQFF.

The genes are TRBV5-1 and TRBJ2-3, with a tentative D call TRBD2 (5 bases). V lost 0 bases to trimming and J lost 2 bases, with 19 bases between them. Germline V lookup: CDR1 SGHRS, CDR2 YFSETQ. This CDR3 spans 18 amino acids. Here the CDR3 reads CASSLVLFSTRATDTQYF. CDR3 coding DNA: TGCGCCAGCAGCTTGGTCCTGTTTAGTACTAGGGCCACAGATACGCAGTATTTT.

The rearrangement joins TRBV7-9 to TRBJ1-1; no firm D call. Germline V gene lookup returns CDR1 SEHNR and CDR2 FQNEAQ (reference sequence). V was clipped by 2 bases and J by 6 bases, with 13 bases between them. This CDR3 region has 14 residues. The CDR3: CASSLTVTMAEAFF. The CDR3 bases are TGTGCCAGCAGCTTAACGGTTACGATGGCTGAAGCTTTCTTT.

The gene calls are TRBV4-2 and TRBJ1-3; D not certain. V dropped 1 base and J dropped 1 base, with 5 bases sitting between them. The CDR3 totals 14 residues. Per the germline V gene, CDR1 is LGHNA and CDR2 is YNFKEQ. CDR3: CASSQGVSGNTIYF. In nucleotides, the CDR3 is TGTGCCAGCAGCCAAGGAGTTTCTGGAAACACCATATATTTT.

V and J are TRBV7-2 and TRBJ2-7; 9 nucleotides match TRBD1. The V gene's germline CDR1 is SGHTA and CDR2 FQGNSA. The length of the CDR3 is 15 residues. The V gene end was trimmed by 5 bases and the J gene end by 4 bases; junction bases not matched to a gene: 9. In DNA, the CDR3 is TGTGCCAGCAGCCCTAATAGGGACAGGGTTTACGAGCAGTACTTC. Its protein is CASSPNRDRVYEQYF.

The chain employs TRBV29-1 and TRBJ1-2, with 9 bases identical to TRBD1. V was pared by 7 bases and J by 2 bases, with 5 bases of the junction left unmatched. This CDR3 is built from 13 residues. Germline CDR1 SQVTM, CDR2 ANQGSEA. The CDR3 protein is CSALQGANYGYTF. The CDR3, as DNA: TGCAGCGCTCTACAGGGGGCGAACTATGGCTACACCTTC.

This clone was counted only a few times. V is TRBV9 and J is TRBJ2-2; 8 bases are shared with TRBD2. CDR3 length: 14 residues. The V gene's germline CDR1 is SGDLS and CDR2 YYNGEE. The J segment lost 6 bases and the V segment lost 2 bases, leaving 3 bases of the junction unmatched. CDR3: CASSVREGAGELFF. CDR3 DNA: TGTGCCAGCAGCGTTCGGGAGGGAGCCGGGGAGCTGTTTTTT.

This rearrangement joins TRBV5-5 to TRBJ2-3, with D unclear. CDR3 length: 14 residues. Trimming took 0 bases from V and 3 from J, leaving 8 bases between them. Germline values: CDR1 SGHKS, CDR2 YYEKEE (reference sequence). Here the CDR3 reads CASSLEVTTDTQYF. The CDR3 DNA sequence: TGTGCCAGCAGCTTGGAAGTTACGACAGATACGCAGTATTTT.

This clone has only a few counts. The CDR3 bases are TGTGCCAGCAGCGTAGGGCTCTTAGAGACCCAGTACTTC. Residues: CASSVGLLETQYF. This sequence joins TRBV9 and TRBJ2-5; D unclear. The CDR3 extends over 13 amino acids. The V gene lost 0 bases and the J gene lost 4 bases, with 7 bases spanning the gap. Germline CDR1 SGDLS, CDR2 YYNGEE.

V usage is TRBV7-9 and J usage is TRBJ2-1; TRBD2 matches 10 bases. The germline V gene has CDR1 SEHNR and CDR2 FQNEAQ (reference sequence). V lost 4 bases, J lost 3 bases, and 3 bases stayed unmatched. The CDR3 has 15 residues. The CDR3 protein is CASSSRTSGYNEQFF. For the CDR3, the DNA is TGTGCCAGCAGCTCGAGGACTAGCGGCTACAATGAGCAGTTCTTC.